This TCR beta chain was documented in a study of blood T cells in healthy people across ages. This clonotype has more than one count but fewer than ten. All donors came from Russia, were Caucasian and healthy, and spanned ages roughly 6 to 95. Germline V lookup: CDR1 MDHEN, CDR2 SYDVKM. V was clipped by 3 bases and J by 4 bases, with 19 bases between them. This CDR3 is 16 amino acids long. Combining a sample-barcoded 5' primer with a J-beta primer mix, a second PCR ran for roughly 6 to 12 cycles. TCRdb ran MiXCR on the 5' RACE reads and lists one entry per CDR3 protein. The repertoire holds approximately 790,000 distinct CDR3 sequences, with approximately 67% as singletons.

The sample consisted of blood. This sequence was found in a man under 40 in good health. The chain links TRBV28 to TRBJ2-7; maybe TRBD2 (6 bases). This CDR3 reads CASSFEGMGLTYEQYF. DNA for the CDR3: TGTGCCAGCAGTTTCGAGGGCATGGGACTCACATACGAGCAGTACTTC.